The clone carrying this TCR beta chain was seen more than once but under ten times. Its antigen is unidentified. This record comes from a study of post-analysis software for immune sequencing data. For the study at large: Secondary progressive, relapsing-remitting and progressive-relapsing multiple sclerosis were among the included disease courses. Study findings and constraints: Among 4 or 5 TRBV segments more frequent in patients than controls were TRBV5-6, TRBV5-1 and TRBV20-1.

The germline gives CDR1 ENHRY, CDR2 SYGVKD. CDR3 length equals 12 residues. The V gene lost 2 bases and the J gene lost 5 bases, with 6 bases spanning the gap. Included in the TCR beta cDNA libraries were unique molecular identifiers. From the PCR reads, TCRdb called clonotypes with MiXCR, one entry per CDR3 protein. The table has about 430,000 distinct CDR3 sequences, 39% seen once. J is TRBJ1-2 and V is TRBV10-3; D is undetermined. This clonotype was sampled from a girl aged 2 to 9 with multiple sclerosis. Source material: blood. The CDR3 reads CAISEVKYGYTF. CDR3 DNA: TGTGCCATCAGTGAGGTGAAATATGGCTACACCTTC.